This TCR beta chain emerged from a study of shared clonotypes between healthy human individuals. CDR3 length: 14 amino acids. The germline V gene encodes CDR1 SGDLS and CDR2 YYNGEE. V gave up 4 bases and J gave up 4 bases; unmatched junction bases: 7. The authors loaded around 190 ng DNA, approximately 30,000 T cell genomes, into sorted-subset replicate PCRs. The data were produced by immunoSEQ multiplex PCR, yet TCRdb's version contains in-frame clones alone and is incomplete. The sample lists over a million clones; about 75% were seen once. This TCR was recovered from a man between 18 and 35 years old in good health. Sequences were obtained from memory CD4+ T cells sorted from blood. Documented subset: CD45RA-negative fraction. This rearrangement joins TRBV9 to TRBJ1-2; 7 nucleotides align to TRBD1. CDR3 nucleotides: TGTGCCAGCAGCCCGCAGACAGGGCCCTATGGCTACACCTTC. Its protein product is CASSPQTGPYGYTF.